The 27 T cell receptor beta chains below come from one sample, sequenced in a study of cytomegalovirus exposure and HLA in healthy donors (dated by TCRdb to about 2017). Library preparation was by the immunoSEQ multiplex PCR assay. The multiplex PCR relied on a mix of 60 forward primers for TCR Vbeta segments and 13 reverse primers for TCR Jbeta segments. TCRdb holds this immuneACCESS table with in-frame rearrangements only. Some clones are missing; in checked studies, unresolved V genes explain under half, and the rest has no known cause. This sample is represented by 89,000 or so clones; about three quarters of them were singletons. Approximately 2% of the sample goes to the ten largest clones. Specimen: PBMCs. These receptors all stem from a boy between 5 and 17 years old in good health and CMV-seronegative.

In its sample, this clone was seen a few times. The gene calls are TRBV2 and TRBJ2-7; a possible D gene is TRBD1 (5 bases). Trimming left V 10 bases short and J 4 bases short, with 14 bases between. CDR1 is SNHLY, CDR2 FYNNEI, per germline. This CDR3 region has 12 residues. DNA of the CDR3: TGTGCCACGAGAGCCCAGGGTTACGAGCAGTACTTC. It translates to CATRAQGYEQYF.

CDR3 sequence reads: CTSGTSGNTGELFF. CDR3 DNA sequence: TGCACCAGCGGGACTAGCGGGAACACCGGGGAGCTGTTTTTT. This chain uses TRBV1 with TRBJ2-2; TRBD2, the table's D call, lacks a check against the DNA. TRBV1 is annotated as a pseudogene. There are 14 residues in the CDR3.

The CDR3 here is CASSLSGQGLPQHF. The DNA for the CDR3 is TGTGCCAGCAGTTTATCGGGACAGGGTTTGCCCCAGCATTTT. The V call is TRBV28, the J call TRBJ1-5; 9 bases map to TRBD1. Germline CDR1 reads MDHEN; CDR2 reads SYDVKM. Trimming took 1 base from V and 9 from J; bases not matched to a gene: 4. The CDR3 is 14 amino acids.

The chain has TRBV7-2 and TRBJ2-1; TRBD2 matches 7 bases. Germline-derived CDR1 and CDR2 are SGHTA and FQGNSA. The junction had 7 bases not matched to a gene; V was cut back by 0 bases and J by 8 bases. This CDR3 contains 15 residues. CDR3 in DNA: TGTGCCAGCAGCTTAGCGGGAGGGCCCACTTATGAGCAGTTCTTC. Its protein product is CASSLAGGPTYEQFF.

CDR3 region: CSAKDGDYNEQFF. Written as DNA, the CDR3 is TGCAGCGCCAAGGACGGGGACTACAATGAGCAGTTCTTC. The chain is built from TRBV29-1 and TRBJ2-1; D perhaps matches TRBD2 (5 bases). Germline assignment: CDR1 SQVTM and CDR2 ANQGSEA. The CDR3 is 13 residues long. V lost 7 bases and J 3 bases, leaving 13 bases between the germline ends.

This clone was picked up one time. The V call is TRBV19, the J call TRBJ2-7; perhaps TRBD1 as D (5 bases). The ends were cut back, 5 bases at V and 4 bases at J, with 15 bases in the middle. CDR3 length: 14 residues. Germline V CDR1 and CDR2: LNHDA, SQIVND (reference sequence). This chain's CDR3 is CASSPRQFEYEQYF. CDR3 sequence (DNA): TGTGCCAGTAGTCCCCGACAGTTCGAATACGAGCAGTACTTC.

This sequence joins TRBV19 and TRBJ2-2; the D gene is possibly TRBD1 (6 bases). Germline-derived CDR1 and CDR2 are LNHDA and SQIVND (reference sequence). The CDR3 consists of 12 residues. CDR3 amino acids: CAATGSSGELFF. The CDR3 region has the DNA TGTGCAGCCACAGGGTCGTCCGGGGAGCTGTTTTTT.

The rearrangement uses TRBV18 and TRBJ2-1; tentative D call: TRBD2 (7 bases). The CDR3 length is 14 residues. The germline gives CDR1 KGHSH, CDR2 LQKENI. With 6 bases removed from V and 5 bases from J, the gap between germline ends came to 14 bases. Here the CDR3 reads CASSPAGADNEQFF. CDR3 in DNA: TGTGCCAGCTCCCCGGCGGGGGCCGACAATGAGCAGTTCTTC.

The chain carries TRBV27 and TRBJ1-2; no firm D call. Germline V gene lookup returns CDR1 MNHEY and CDR2 SMNVEV (reference sequence). The V gene lost 10 bases and the J gene lost 6 bases, with 12 bases spanning the gap. This CDR3 is 11 amino acids long. CDR3 sequence: CAIRTGDGYTF. The CDR3 DNA follows: TGTGCCATCCGGACTGGAGATGGCTACACCTTC.

The chain is built from TRBV27 and TRBJ1-5; D unclear. Deletions cut 4 bases from V and 2 bases from J, with 3 bases between. Germline V lookup: CDR1 MNHEY, CDR2 SMNVEV (reference sequence). The CDR3 is 12 residues long. The CDR3 bases are TGTGCCAGCAGTTCTGGCAATCAGCCCCAGCATTTT. Residues: CASSSGNQPQHF.

This sequence joins TRBV18 and TRBJ1-2; 7 bases match TRBD1. This CDR3 has 13 residues. The germline gives CDR1 KGHSH, CDR2 LQKENI. Trimming removed 6 bases from V and 7 bases from J; junction bases left unmatched: 8. The CDR3 DNA follows: TGTGCCAGCTCCCTCGGACAGGTCGGTGGCTACACCTTC. Its protein is CASSLGQVGGYTF.

The V and J genes are TRBV5-6 and TRBJ1-2; 8 bases agree with TRBD1. With 3 bases clipped from V and 5 bases from J, the junction kept 6 bases outside the gene matches. This CDR3 has 14 amino acids. Germline CDR1 reads SGHDT; CDR2 reads YYEEEE. The CDR3 is CASSSTDRAYGYTF. The DNA of the CDR3 is TGTGCCAGCAGCTCGACGGACAGGGCTTATGGCTACACCTTC.

The rearrangement links TRBV4-1 to TRBJ2-5, with D uncertain. The V end lost 0 bases, the J end lost 1 base, and 9 bases lay between the germline ends. Germline CDR1 is MGHRA and CDR2 is YSYEKL. This CDR3 has 15 residues. In DNA, the CDR3 is TGCGCCAGCAGCCAAGATCTACCTGTCCAAGAGACCCAGTACTTC. The encoded protein is CASSQDLPVQETQYF.

This clone showed up just a few times. The chain couples TRBV5-1 to TRBJ2-2; D unclear. Germline CDR1 is SGHRS and CDR2 is YFSETQ. The length of the CDR3 is 16 residues. Trimming removed 0 bases from V and 1 base from J, with 10 bases in between. The CDR3 region has the DNA TGCGCCAGCAGCTTGGCCGTGGTGCGGAACACCGGGGAGCTGTTTTTT. This sequence encodes CASSLAVVRNTGELFF.

The V gene is TRBV6-7, the J gene TRBJ2-7; 9 positions agree with TRBD1. TRBV6-7 is designated an ORF whose function remains uncertain. V was clipped by 5 bases and J by 5 bases; unmatched bases: 7. This CDR3 has 14 amino acids. CDR3 sequence reads: CASSPRTGAHEQYF. The CDR3 region has the DNA TGTGCCAGCAGTCCTCGGACAGGGGCCCACGAGCAGTACTTC.

The chain combines TRBV6-5 with TRBJ2-7, with 10 bases aligning to TRBD2. Losses at the gene ends were 4 bases for V and 0 bases for J; bases not matched to a gene: 3. CDR1 is MNHEY and CDR2 is SVGAGI in the germline V gene. This CDR3 has 15 residues. As DNA, the CDR3 is TGTGCCAGCAGTTCACTAGCGGGATCCTCCTACGAGCAGTACTTC. Its protein is CASSSLAGSSYEQYF.

Here the CDR3 reads CASSPLDWDYSNQPQHF. Here the CDR3 DNA reads TGTGCCAGCAGCCCCCTGGACTGGGATTATAGCAATCAGCCCCAGCATTTT. The chain is built from TRBV7-9 and TRBJ1-5, with no clear D. The length of the CDR3 is 17 residues. Germline values: CDR1 SEHNR, CDR2 FQNEAQ (reference sequence). V dropped 5 bases and J dropped 0 bases, with 17 bases sitting between them.

The J gene is TRBJ1-4, the V gene TRBV29-1; TRBD1 agrees at 7 bases. This CDR3 has 13 amino acids. V dropped 4 bases and J dropped 8; count of bases not matched to a gene: 7. Germline assignment: CDR1 SQVTM and CDR2 ANQGSEA. The DNA of the CDR3 is TGCAGCGTTGTACAGGGGAGGCGGGAAAAACTGTTTTTT. Translation: CSVVQGRREKLFF.

In this sample, this clone turned up a few times. The genes are TRBV29-1 and TRBJ2-5; tentatively, D is TRBD1 (6 bases). The CDR3 spans 14 residues. Trimming cost V 4 bases and J 2 bases, with 14 bases left between them. Germline V gene data show CDR1 as SQVTM and CDR2 as ANQGSEA. DNA for the CDR3: TGCAGCGTTGGTCTAGTGGGGGCACAAGAGACCCAGTACTTC. Protein sequence: CSVGLVGAQETQYF. The complete variable domain, with remaining parts taken from reference TRBV29-1 and TRBJ2-5, reads SAVISQKPSRDICQRGTSLTIQCQVDSQVTMMFWYRQQPGQSLTLIATANQGSEATYESGFVIDKFPISRPNLTFSTLTVSNMSPEDSSIYLCSVGLVGAQETQYFGPGTRLLVL.

The chain is built from TRBV11-2 and TRBJ1-1; D gene unclear. This CDR3 contains 11 residues. V lost 5 bases and J 7 bases, leaving 8 bases between the germline ends. Germline values: CDR1 SGHAT, CDR2 FQNNGV. The CDR3 nucleotides read TGTGCCAGCAGCCACAGTAATGAAGCTTTCTTT. It codes for CASSHSNEAFF. Variable domain in full (rest from reference TRBV11-2 and TRBJ1-1): EAGVAQSPRYKIIEKRQSVAFWCNPISGHATLYWYQQILGQGPKLLIQFQNNGVVDDSQLPKDRFSAERLKGVDSTLKIQPAKLEDSAVYLCASSHSNEAFFGQGTRLTVV.

This sequence joins TRBV6-5 and TRBJ1-3, with a tentative D call TRBD1 (5 bases). Trimming took 3 bases from V and 2 from J, leaving 8 bases between them. Germline CDR1 is MNHEY and CDR2 is SVGAGI. The CDR3 is made up of 14 amino acids. The CDR3 nucleotides read TGTGCCAGCAGTTATACGGGGGCTGGAAACACCATATATTTT. This translates into CASSYTGAGNTIYF.

This chain joins TRBV30 and TRBJ1-5; no clear D gene. CDR3 length equals 13 residues. V lost 2 bases and J lost 2, with 7 bases in between. Germline V gene lookup returns CDR1 GTSNPN and CDR2 SVGIG (reference sequence). For the CDR3, the DNA is TGTGCCTGGAGTCCCGGGGGCAATCAGCCCCAGCATTTT. Its translation: CAWSPGGNQPQHF.

This rearrangement joins TRBV28 to TRBJ1-2; D possibly corresponds to TRBD1 (6 bases). Germline V gene data show CDR1 as MDHEN and CDR2 as SYDVKM. This CDR3 is 15 amino acids long. V was trimmed by 4 bases and J by 2 bases, leaving 14 bases between them. The CDR3 DNA follows: TGTGCCAGCAGTTGGAACGGGGGGCGGAACTATGGCTACACCTTC. It encodes CASSWNGGRNYGYTF.

The genes are TRBV5-4 and TRBJ2-7; no clear D gene. The CDR3 loop spans 13 amino acids. Germline V gene lookup returns CDR1 SGHNT and CDR2 YYREEE (reference sequence). V was shortened by 0 bases and J by 3 bases, with 7 bases between the two germline ends. CDR3 bases: TGTGCCAGCAGCTTGGAGCCTAACTACGAGCAGTACTTC. It translates to CASSLEPNYEQYF.

The rearrangement joins TRBV6-5 to TRBJ1-2; D not resolved. The CDR3 sequence is 11 residues long. Germline CDR1 is MNHEY and CDR2 is SVGAGI. Trimming removed 6 bases at V and 8 bases at J, with 10 bases between. Written as DNA, the CDR3 is TGTGCCAGCAGCGCAGGTGGAGGCTACACCTTC. Translating gives CASSAGGGYTF.

The chain is built from TRBV5-1 and TRBJ1-1, with TRBD1 matching 7 bases. V gave up 2 bases and J gave up 2 bases; unmatched junction bases: 3. This CDR3 contains 14 residues. CDR1 SGHRS and CDR2 YFSETQ come from the germline V gene. The CDR3 region has the DNA TGCGCCAGCAGCTTCACAGGGGACAACACTGAAGCTTTCTTT. This translates into CASSFTGDNTEAFF.

The chain recombines TRBV6-4 with TRBJ2-3, with a weak D call TRBD2 (6 bases). Trimming cost V 4 bases and J 5 bases, with 16 bases left between them. CDR3 length: 15 residues. Germline-derived CDR1 and CDR2 are MRHNA and SNTAGT. CDR3 residues: CASSVTGAEGDTQYF. The CDR3 DNA is TGTGCCAGCAGTGTGACCGGGGCGGAGGGAGATACGCAGTATTTT.